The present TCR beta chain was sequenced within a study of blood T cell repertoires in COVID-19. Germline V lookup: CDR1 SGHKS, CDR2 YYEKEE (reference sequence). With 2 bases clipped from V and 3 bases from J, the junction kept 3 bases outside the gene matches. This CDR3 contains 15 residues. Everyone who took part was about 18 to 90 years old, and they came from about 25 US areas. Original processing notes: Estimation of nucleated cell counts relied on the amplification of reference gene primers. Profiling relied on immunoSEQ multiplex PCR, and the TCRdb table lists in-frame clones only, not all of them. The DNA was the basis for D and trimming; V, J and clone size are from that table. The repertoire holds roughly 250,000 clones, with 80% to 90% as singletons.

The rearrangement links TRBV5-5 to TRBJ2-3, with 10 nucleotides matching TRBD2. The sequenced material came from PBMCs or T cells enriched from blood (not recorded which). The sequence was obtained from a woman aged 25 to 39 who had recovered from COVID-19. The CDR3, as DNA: TGTGCCAGCAGCTTCCTAGCGGGAGATACAGATACGCAGTATTTT. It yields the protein CASSFLAGDTDTQYF.